The following is a T cell receptor (beta chain) sequence with its context. Its target antigen remains unknown. No clone much larger than this one lies a single base away; base qualities are absent. The CDR3 regions of human TCRbeta chains were analyzed by immunosequencing. Per the original workflow: TCRs in the repertoires were compared against a reference library of SARS-CoV-2-specific TCRs that had been generated with the MIRA antigen-specificity platform. Breadth meant the fraction of unique TCRs that were SARS-CoV-2-associated, whereas depth meant the fraction of total T cells that were SARS-CoV-2-associated. Using the MIRA data, each spike-specific TCR was assigned both to the spike region to which the TCR was reactive and to a CD4 or CD8 class. Log10-transformed breadth and depth values were compared by one-way ANOVA with Sidak's multiple comparisons tests. Here the immuneACCESS table is served through TCRdb, limited to in-frame sequences with V and J called. Missing clones are a known gap in these copies; in checked studies unresolved V genes cover under half, and the rest lacks a known reason. D and trimming were read from the DNA, whereas the V and J calls and clone size are those reported in that table. In this sample the table shows roughly 100,000 clones, roughly 90% of which occur a single time. Around 2.5% of the sample rests with the top ten.

These data originate in a study of T cell responses to AZD1222 COVID-19 vaccine (dated by TCRdb to the early 2020s). Study-wide context: AZD1222 recipients with second doses at about 4 weeks or about 12 weeks were pooled, because spike-specific TCR depth and breadth did not differ between schedules. TCR sequencing covered some 240 trial participants: nearly 210 given two doses of AZD1222 and approximately 26 given two doses of MenACWY control vaccine. Enrollment into the trials was organized by age into subgroups of 18-55, 56-69 and 70-plus years, and those subgroups contained roughly 150, 30 and 60 TCR-sequenced participants, respectively.

The germline V gene provides CDR1 MNHEY and CDR2 SVGAGI. Measured from the cysteine to the phenylalanine, the CDR3 is 13 residues long. Only the CDR3 DNA is retained, 39 bases long and in frame from the first base. Trimming removed 6 bases from V and 7 bases from J, leaving 15 bases between the germline ends. Broader findings and caveats from the paper: No day 14 peak-response samples were available, so repertoires were characterized only after the peak T cell response. Participants were mostly white British and included more females than males, and it was suggested by the authors that clonal diversity may have been underestimated. In the small 56-69-year group, the increase in depth fell short of significance, most likely because of low power. Only a handful of AZD1222 recipients were SARS-CoV-2 seropositive at baseline, limiting conclusions about previously exposed vaccinees. Nearly half of unique spike-specific TCRs reportedly recognized epitopes outside regions mutated in the B.1.351 and B.1.1.7 variants. Spike-specific TCR breadth and depth rose significantly after two AZD1222 doses compared with day 0 and with MenACWY recipients. CD4 TCRs associated with the vaccine covered the entire spike protein, and the dominant responses were in regions 160-218 and 743-854.

The sample's time point, from its label and the paper: baseline before first vaccination. Vaccinee samples were obtained from the UK trials COV001 and COV002, which included a single-blind randomized controlled phase 2/3 trial of AZD1222 (ChAdOx1 nCoV-19) in healthy adults. For TCRbeta chain sequencing, PBMC samples from trial participants were taken at day 0 and at day 28 after the second dose. Rearrangement joined TRBV6-5 to TRBJ1-1; the D gene remains uncertain. The receptor was derived from an adult in good health. Sequencing was performed on peripheral blood, taken on day 0 of AZD1222 vaccination. Here the CDR3 is given as CASRPRHVDEAFF. The nucleotide sequence is given as TGTGCCAGCAGGCCACGACATGTCGATGAAGCTTTCTTT.